The sample holds a few counts of the clone carrying this T cell receptor beta chain. Its antigen is not known. From RNA transcripts, TCR beta CDR3 regions were amplified. RT-PCR in the first round (using the HTBI primer set) targeted the TCR CDR3. MiXCR, applied by TCRdb to the multiplex PCR reads, yields one record per CDR3 protein. The repertoire holds about 640,000 distinct CDR3 sequences, with around 20% as singletons. Disease duration was under 3 months in the ophthalmopathy patients, who also had a Clinical Activity Score of at least 3 and a NOSPECS grade of at least 4. This sample is part of a study of T cells in Graves' hyperthyroidism and ophthalmopathy. Study conclusions and caveats: In the blood, most expanded thyroid clonotypes above 0.001 appeared as well.

Sample: blood. This receptor was taken from a man aged 25 to 45 with Graves' ophthalmopathy.

CDR3 sequence reads: CASSLPGRASYEQYF. CDR3 DNA: TGTGCCAGCAGTTTGCCGGGACGGGCTTCCTACGAGCAGTACTTC. The chain is built from TRBV28 and TRBJ2-7; D could derive from TRBD1 or TRBD2 (5 bases each). V dropped 3 bases and J dropped 1 base, with 13 bases sitting between them. There are 15 residues in the CDR3. The germline CDR1 and CDR2 sequences are MDHEN and SYDVKM.